The next 16 T cell receptor beta chains were all read from a single sample in a study of cytomegalovirus exposure and HLA in healthy donors. Both 60 Vbeta primers and 13 Jbeta primers went into the PCR. Sequenced by immunoSEQ multiplex PCR; TCRdb stores in-frame clones only, minus some. The table has 130,000 to 150,000 clones, about 80% seen once; the top ten hold around a tenth. The sequenced sample was PBMCs. Receptors originate from an older woman in good health and CMV-seropositive.

The chain employs TRBV6-5 and TRBJ2-2; 7 bases are shared with TRBD2. V shed 5 bases, J shed 6 bases, and the junction held 9 bases outside the gene matches. Germline values: CDR1 MNHEY, CDR2 SVGAGI. CDR3 length equals 15 residues. CDR3 bases: TGTGCCAGCAGTCCAAACGGACTAGAGCCCGGGGAGCTGTTTTTT. Its protein product is CASSPNGLEPGELFF.

V usage is TRBV28 and J usage is TRBJ1-2, with D possibly being TRBD1 (5 bases). Trimming took off 6 bases at V and 8 bases at J, with 13 bases between the two ends. CDR3 length: 12 amino acids. Germline CDR1 and CDR2: MDHEN and SYDVKM. The CDR3 sequence: CASRGGMGGYTF. CDR3 DNA: TGTGCCAGCAGGGGGGGGATGGGGGGCTACACCTTC.

The rearrangement links TRBV28 to TRBJ1-5, with 9 nucleotides matching TRBD1. CDR1 and CDR2 (germline): MDHEN, SYDVKM. V lost 6 bases and J lost 7; bases outside the gene matches: 13. The CDR3 loop spans 16 amino acids. The CDR3 protein is CASSTRGTGKEQPQHF. The CDR3 bases are TGTGCCAGCAGCACCCGGGGGACAGGGAAGGAACAGCCCCAGCATTTT. Based on the CDR3 plus reference TRBV28 and TRBJ1-5, the full variable domain is DVKVTQSSRYLVKRTGEKVFLECVQDMDHENMFWYRQDPGLGLRLIYFSYDVKMKEKGDIPEGYSVSREKKERFSLILESASTNQTSMYLCASSTRGTGKEQPQHFGDGTRLSIL.

This chain connects TRBV4-1 to TRBJ2-7; TRBD2 aligns across 13 bases. CDR1 is MGHRA and CDR2 is YSYEKL in the germline V gene. With 4 bases clipped from V and 3 bases from J, the junction kept 3 bases outside the gene matches. The CDR3 extends over 15 amino acids. The CDR3 here is CASSRGTSGDYEQYF. In nucleotides, the CDR3 is TGCGCCAGCAGCCGTGGGACTAGCGGGGACTACGAGCAGTACTTC.

CDR3 bases: TGTGCCACCGTAACTACAGGGACTATAGTCTACGAGCAGTACTTC. Its protein is CATVTTGTIVYEQYF. The rearrangement joins TRBV28 to TRBJ2-5; tentatively, D is TRBD2 (7 bases). Gene TRBJ2-7 matches the end of the DNA better, so the J call may be wrong. The CDR3 consists of 15 residues. CDR1 is MDHEN, CDR2 SYDVKM, per germline.

Points on this clone: A read error may produce the germline difference seen at one junction end. This chain connects TRBV10-3 to TRBJ1-4; D possibly corresponds to TRBD1 (5 bases). In germline, CDR1 is ENHRY, CDR2 SYGVKD. The CDR3 loop spans 15 amino acids. For the CDR3, the DNA is TGTGCCATCAGTCCGGACACGGCAACTAATGAAAAACCGTTTTTT. Residues: CAISPDTATNEKPFF.

This clone came up once. The chain couples TRBV7-6 to TRBJ1-5, with 7 bases fitting TRBD1. This CDR3 is built from 15 residues. V gave up 5 bases and J gave up 6 bases; unmatched junction bases: 10. Germline V gene data show CDR1 as SGHVS and CDR2 as FNYEAQ. This CDR3 reads CASSQQGKGSQPQHF. The CDR3 DNA reads as TGTGCCAGCAGCCAACAGGGGAAGGGGAGTCAGCCCCAGCATTTT.

The J gene is TRBJ1-3, the V gene TRBV28; D might be TRBD1 (6 bases). V was pared by 8 bases and J by 1 base, with 18 bases between. This CDR3 is 16 amino acids long. CDR1 is MDHEN, CDR2 SYDVKM, per germline. CDR3 loop: CASYKSGAGSGNTIYF. CDR3 DNA sequence: TGTGCCAGCTACAAGTCAGGGGCAGGGTCTGGAAACACCATATATTTT.

Concerning this clone itself: It is likely a read error, because the conserved phenylalanine at the end of the CDR3 is missing. The chain has TRBV6-6 and TRBJ1-1; perhaps TRBD1 as D (6 bases). V lost 8 bases and J lost 6, with 13 bases in between. The CDR3 spans 12 residues. The germline CDR1 and CDR2 sequences are MNHNY and SVGAGI (reference sequence). The CDR3 protein is CASAGAGAEAFV. CDR3 sequence (DNA): TGTGCCAGCGCAGGGGCGGGGGCTGAAGCTTTCGTT.

This clone occurred once. The chain joins TRBV7-2 to TRBJ2-1; D is unresolved. Trimming removed 1 base at V and 8 bases at J, with 15 bases between. Germline V gives CDR1 SGHTA, CDR2 FQGNSA. This CDR3 region has 15 residues. CDR3 coding DNA: TGTGCCAGCAGCTTAGAAGGAGTCCCTATGTATGAGCAGTTCTTC. It codes for CASSLEGVPMYEQFF.

V gene TRBV15 combines with J gene TRBJ2-3; a weak D match, TRBD2 (6 bases). CDR1 and CDR2 from the germline V gene are LNHNV and YYDKDF (reference sequence). V was cut by 3 bases and J by 6 bases, with 16 bases left in between. The CDR3 extends over 15 amino acids. The CDR3 bases are TGTGCCACCAGCAGTTCTAGCGAGGAGGCTGATACGCAGTATTTT. Its translation: CATSSSSEEADTQYF. Together with reference TRBV15 and TRBJ2-3, the CDR3 gives the full variable domain: DAMVIQNPRYQVTQFGKPVTLSCSQTLNHNVMYWYQQKSSQAPKLLFHYYDKDFNNEADTPDNFQSRRPNTSFCFLDIRSPGLGDTAMYLCATSSSSEEADTQYFGPGTRLTVL.

This rearrangement joins TRBV5-1 to TRBJ2-3, with D perhaps TRBD1 (5 bases). Deletions cut 6 bases from V and 0 bases from J, with 14 bases between. This CDR3 is 15 amino acids long. Germline CDR1 SGHRS, CDR2 YFSETQ. CDR3 amino acids: CASTLDSSSTDTQYF. The CDR3 region has the DNA TGCGCCAGCACCCTCGACAGTTCTAGCACAGATACGCAGTATTTT.

This clone turned up a few times. The J gene is TRBJ2-1, the V gene TRBV27, with D possibly being TRBD2 (6 bases). The CDR3 totals 15 residues. V was trimmed by 3 bases and J by 2 bases, leaving 11 bases between them. The germline CDR1 and CDR2 sequences are MNHEY and SMNVEV (reference sequence). The CDR3 is CASSFWGDTYNEQFF. Here the CDR3 DNA reads TGTGCCAGCAGTTTTTGGGGGGATACCTACAATGAGCAGTTCTTC.

The chain uses TRBV2 and TRBJ1-5; no clear D gene. V lost 4 bases and J lost 5, with 15 bases in between. The V gene's germline CDR1 is SNHLY and CDR2 FYNNEI. The CDR3 is made up of 15 amino acids. This chain's CDR3 is CASSGGGSRDQPQHF. For the CDR3, the DNA is TGTGCCAGCAGTGGAGGAGGGAGTAGGGATCAGCCCCAGCATTTT.

This clone has a handful of counts. The chain links TRBV5-4 to TRBJ1-3; the D gene is possibly TRBD1 (6 bases). Looked up from germline, CDR1 is SGHNT and CDR2 is YYREEE (reference sequence). Trimming removed 1 base from V and 1 base from J, with 6 bases in between. The CDR3 sequence is 14 residues long. CDR3 sequence: CASSLTGSGNTIYF. DNA of the CDR3: TGTGCCAGCAGCTTGACAGGGTCTGGAAACACCATATATTTT.

This clone was counted between two and nine times. The chain has TRBV10-3 and TRBJ2-1, with 14 bases aligning to TRBD2. The J segment lost 7 bases and the V segment lost 0 bases, leaving 5 bases of the junction unmatched. Germline loops: CDR1 ENHRY, CDR2 SYGVKD. The CDR3 spans 17 residues. CDR3 DNA sequence: TGTGCCATCAGTGAGTCCGGGACTAGCGGGAGTGGGAATGAGCAGTTCTTC. It encodes CAISESGTSGSGNEQFF.